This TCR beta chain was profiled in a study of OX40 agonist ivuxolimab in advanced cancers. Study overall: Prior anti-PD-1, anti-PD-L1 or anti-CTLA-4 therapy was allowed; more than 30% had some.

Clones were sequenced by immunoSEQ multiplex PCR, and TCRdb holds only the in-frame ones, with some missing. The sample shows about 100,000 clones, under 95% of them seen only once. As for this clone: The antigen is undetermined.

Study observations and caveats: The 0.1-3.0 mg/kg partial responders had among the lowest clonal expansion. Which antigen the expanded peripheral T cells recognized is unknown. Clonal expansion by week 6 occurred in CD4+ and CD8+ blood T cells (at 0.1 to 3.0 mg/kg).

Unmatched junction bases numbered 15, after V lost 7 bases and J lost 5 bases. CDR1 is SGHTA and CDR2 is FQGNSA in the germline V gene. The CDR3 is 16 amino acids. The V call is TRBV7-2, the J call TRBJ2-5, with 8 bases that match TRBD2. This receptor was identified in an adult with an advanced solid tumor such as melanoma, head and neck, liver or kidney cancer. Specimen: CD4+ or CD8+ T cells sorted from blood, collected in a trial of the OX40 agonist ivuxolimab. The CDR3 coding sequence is TGTGCCAGCAACCTCCCAAAGGGTTCGGGGGGGGAGACCCAGTACTTC. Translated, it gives CASNLPKGSGGETQYF. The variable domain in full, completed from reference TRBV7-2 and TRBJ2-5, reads GAGVSQSPSNKVTEKGKDVELRCDPISGHTALYWYRQSLGQGLEFLIYFQGNSAPDKSGLPSDRFSAERTGGSVSTLTIQRTQQEDSAVYLCASNLPKGSGGETQYFGPGTRLLVL.